The 17 T cell receptor beta chains given below trace back to one sample, sequenced in a study of blood T cell repertoires in COVID-19 (dated by TCRdb to the early 2020s). Libraries were built with the immunoSEQ multiplex PCR assay. TCRdb took over this immuneACCESS table, retaining in-frame rearrangements with V and J assigned. Such tables are incomplete; in checked studies, under half of the missing clones stem from an unresolved V gene, and the remainder is unexplained. The sample table contains 80,000 to 100,000 clones; only one count was recorded for about nine tenths of them. Jointly, the top ten make up about 1.8% of the sample. Sequences were obtained from peripheral blood. Receptor source: a human donor with active COVID-19. The donor label of this sample is uncertain.

The rearrangement links TRBV2 to TRBJ2-3; a weak D match, TRBD1 (5 bases). The CDR3 has 14 residues. The V end lost 7 bases, the J end lost 3 bases, and 14 bases lay between the germline ends. Germline V gene lookup returns CDR1 SNHLY and CDR2 FYNNEI. CDR3 residues: CASTQGSRTDTQYF. CDR3 DNA sequence: TGTGCCAGCACTCAGGGATCAAGGACAGATACGCAGTATTTT. The full variable domain, completed using reference TRBV2 and TRBJ2-3, is EPEVTQTPSHQVTQMGQEVILRCVPISNHLYFYWYRQILGQKVEFLVSFYNNEISEKSEIFDDQFSVERPDGSNFTLKIRSTKLEDSAMYFCASTQGSRTDTQYFGPGTRLTVL.

The chain combines TRBV19 with TRBJ1-2; TRBD1 matches 9 bases. Germline lookup yields CDR1 LNHDA and CDR2 SQIVND (reference sequence). The J segment lost 5 bases and the V segment lost 5 bases, leaving 9 bases of the junction unmatched. This CDR3 comprises 15 residues. The CDR3 here is CASSFGTGRFYGYTF. The DNA of the CDR3 is TGTGCCAGTAGTTTCGGGACAGGGAGGTTTTATGGCTACACCTTC.

CDR3 protein: CASSLGTRETQYF. The CDR3 region has the DNA TGTGCCAGCAGCTTAGGGACTAGAGAGACCCAGTACTTC. The chain is built from TRBV11-2 and TRBJ2-5, with TRBD2 matching over 7 bases. From germline, CDR1 is SGHAT and CDR2 FQNNGV. The V and J ends lost 1 base and 4 bases, in that order; junction bases with no gene match: 0. The CDR3 has 13 amino acids.

Only one count was recorded for this clone. The chain has TRBV12-3 or TRBV12-4 and TRBJ1-1, with D hard to call. This CDR3 is built from 13 residues. The V end lost 6 bases, the J end lost 0 bases, and 8 bases lay between the germline ends. The CDR3 loop reads CASSPTVNTEAFF. The CDR3 DNA is TGTGCCAGCAGCCCAACAGTGAACACTGAAGCTTTCTTT.

This clone was picked up one time. The chain recombines TRBV11-3 with TRBJ2-1; 8 bases line up with TRBD1. This CDR3 is built from 18 residues. Germline V gives CDR1 SGHNT, CDR2 YENEEA. V lost 2 bases and J lost 0; bases outside the gene matches: 9. The CDR3 DNA is TGTGCCAGCAGCTTAAGCTCCAGGGGGCTCCTCTCCTACAATGAGCAGTTCTTC. Protein: CASSLSSRGLLSYNEQFF.

This chain links TRBV15 with TRBJ2-2, with no clear D. Germline V CDR1 and CDR2: LNHNV, YYDKDF (reference sequence). This CDR3 is 14 amino acids long. V lost 4 bases, J lost 4 bases, and 10 bases lay in between. CDR3 nucleotide sequence: TGTGCCACCAGCATGAGTTTTGGCACCGGGGAGCTGTTTTTT. This encodes CATSMSFGTGELFF.

The V and J genes are TRBV6-6 and TRBJ2-7; D is unresolved. V was trimmed by 2 bases and J by 3 bases, leaving 8 bases between them. The CDR3 sequence is 13 residues long. CDR1 is MNHNY and CDR2 is SVGAGI in the germline V gene (reference sequence). The CDR3 sequence is CASSYAAGYEQYF. As DNA, the CDR3 is TGTGCCAGCAGTTACGCGGCTGGCTACGAGCAGTACTTC.

This chain uses TRBV19 with TRBJ1-5; the D gene is possibly TRBD1 (5 bases). Looked up from germline, CDR1 is LNHDA and CDR2 is SQIVND (reference sequence). CDR3 length: 16 amino acids. Trimming took off 5 bases at V and 1 base at J, with 15 bases between the two ends. The CDR3: CASSGGAGLSNQPQHF. The CDR3 region has the DNA TGTGCCAGTAGTGGCGGGGCCGGTTTGAGCAATCAGCCCCAGCATTTT.

CDR3 region: CASSRSGGGPPLHF. The CDR3 nucleotides read TGTGCCAGCAGCCGATCAGGCGGGGGTCCACCCCTCCACTTT. This chain connects TRBV3-1 (or the pseudogene TRBV3-2) to TRBJ1-6, with D possibly matching TRBD1 (5 bases). Between the trimmed V and J ends, which lost 4 bases and 11 bases, there was a span of 15 bases. CDR1 is LGHDT and CDR2 is YNNKEL in the germline V gene (reference sequence). The CDR3 has 14 amino acids.

The chain carries TRBV5-1 and TRBJ2-3, with D unclear. The germline V and J ends were trimmed by 1 base and 1 base, with 7 bases remaining between them. CDR3 length: 14 amino acids. From germline, CDR1 is SGHRS and CDR2 YFSETQ. The CDR3 protein is CASSLKIGTDTQYF. The CDR3 DNA follows: TGCGCCAGCAGCTTGAAGATAGGCACAGATACGCAGTATTTT.

The chain employs TRBV9 and TRBJ1-3; D is unresolved. V dropped 4 bases and J dropped 2 bases, with 13 bases sitting between them. This CDR3 region has 15 residues. Germline assignment: CDR1 SGDLS and CDR2 YYNGEE. The DNA for the CDR3 is TGTGCCAGCAGCCCCCACGGGAGTGCTGGAAACACCATATATTTT. Amino acid sequence: CASSPHGSAGNTIYF.

V usage is TRBV28 and J usage is TRBJ2-7, with TRBD1 as a possible D gene (5 bases). V lost 8 bases to trimming and J lost 2 bases, with 7 bases between them. Germline V gene data show CDR1 as MDHEN and CDR2 as SYDVKM. The CDR3 length is 11 residues. The CDR3 sequence is CASGAAYEQYF. The CDR3 nucleotides are TGTGCCAGCGGGGCGGCCTACGAGCAGTACTTC.

The genes are TRBV24-1 and TRBJ2-1, with D possibly matching TRBD2 (6 bases). Germline values: CDR1 KGHDR, CDR2 SFDVKD. Between the trimmed V and J ends, which lost 0 bases and 11 bases, there was a span of 7 bases. CDR3 length: 12 residues. In DNA form, the CDR3 reads TGTGCCACCAGTGATTTGGCGGGGAAGCAGTTCTTC. It encodes CATSDLAGKQFF.

The chain joins TRBV19 to TRBJ1-4; tentative D call: TRBD1 (5 bases). Germline V gene data show CDR1 as LNHDA and CDR2 as SQIVND (reference sequence). The CDR3 sequence is 15 residues long. V lost 3 bases, J lost 8 bases, and 16 bases lay in between. The DNA for the CDR3 is TGTGCCAGTAGTATTGAAACAGGAGTACACGAAAAACTGTTTTTT. It is translated as CASSIETGVHEKLFF.

CDR3: CASSLARMEGGSPLHF. The CDR3 DNA reads as TGTGCCAGCAGCTTAGCGAGGATGGAAGGAGGGTCACCCCTCCACTTT. The chain couples TRBV7-2 to TRBJ1-6; D call uncertain. V lost 0 bases and J lost 10, with 16 bases in between. Germline CDR1 reads SGHTA; CDR2 reads FQGNSA. This CDR3 has 16 residues.

CDR3 residues: CASRGGTTPSSYNEQFF. CDR3 in DNA: TGTGCCAGTAGGGGGGGTACAACCCCGAGCTCCTACAATGAGCAGTTCTTC. V and J are TRBV19 and TRBJ2-1; tentative D call: TRBD2 (6 bases). V lost 6 bases to trimming and J lost 0 bases, with 18 bases between them. Germline V gene sequence: CDR1 LNHDA, CDR2 SQIVND (reference sequence). The CDR3 extends over 17 amino acids.

The J gene is TRBJ2-3, the V gene TRBV6-5; tentatively, D is TRBD1 (5 bases). With 6 bases removed from V and 5 bases from J, the gap between germline ends came to 18 bases. The germline gives CDR1 MNHEY, CDR2 SVGAGI. The CDR3 is 15 amino acids. This CDR3 is CASRLDWGLVDTQYF. In nucleotides, the CDR3 is TGTGCCAGCAGGCTTGACTGGGGCCTTGTAGATACGCAGTATTTT.